This TCR beta chain was found in a study of cytomegalovirus exposure and HLA in healthy donors. Primers included in the PCR were 60 Vbeta and 13 Jbeta primers. Clones were sequenced by immunoSEQ multiplex PCR, and TCRdb holds only the in-frame ones, with some missing. The repertoire holds about 170,000 clones, with about 80% as singletons. The germline V gene has CDR1 PRHDT and CDR2 FYEKMQ (reference sequence). The CDR3 runs to 15 residues. V lost 2 bases to trimming and J lost 0 bases, with 9 bases between them. The chain uses TRBV13 and TRBJ2-3, with D perhaps matching TRBD2 (5 bases). The receptor comes from a man aged 25-40 years in good health and CMV-seropositive. Material for sequencing was PBMCs. CDR3 protein: CASSLRSGSTDTQYF. The CDR3, as DNA: TGTGCCAGCAGCTTAAGGAGCGGTAGCACAGATACGCAGTATTTT.